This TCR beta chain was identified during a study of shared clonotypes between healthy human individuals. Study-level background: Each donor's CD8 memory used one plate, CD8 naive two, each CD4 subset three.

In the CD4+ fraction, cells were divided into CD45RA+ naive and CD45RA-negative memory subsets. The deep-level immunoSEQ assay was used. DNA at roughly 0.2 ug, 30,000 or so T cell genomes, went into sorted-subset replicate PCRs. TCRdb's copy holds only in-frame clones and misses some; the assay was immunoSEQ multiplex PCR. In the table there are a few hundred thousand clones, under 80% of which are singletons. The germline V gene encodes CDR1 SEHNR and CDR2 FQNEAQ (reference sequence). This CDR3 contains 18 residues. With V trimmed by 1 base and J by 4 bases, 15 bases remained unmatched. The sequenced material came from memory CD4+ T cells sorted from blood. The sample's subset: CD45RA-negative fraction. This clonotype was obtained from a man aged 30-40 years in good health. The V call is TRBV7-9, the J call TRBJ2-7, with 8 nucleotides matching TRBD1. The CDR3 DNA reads TGTGCCAGCAGCTTAGGGACAGGGTACAGTCAAGGGGATTACGAGCAGTACTTC. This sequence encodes CASSLGTGYSQGDYEQYF.